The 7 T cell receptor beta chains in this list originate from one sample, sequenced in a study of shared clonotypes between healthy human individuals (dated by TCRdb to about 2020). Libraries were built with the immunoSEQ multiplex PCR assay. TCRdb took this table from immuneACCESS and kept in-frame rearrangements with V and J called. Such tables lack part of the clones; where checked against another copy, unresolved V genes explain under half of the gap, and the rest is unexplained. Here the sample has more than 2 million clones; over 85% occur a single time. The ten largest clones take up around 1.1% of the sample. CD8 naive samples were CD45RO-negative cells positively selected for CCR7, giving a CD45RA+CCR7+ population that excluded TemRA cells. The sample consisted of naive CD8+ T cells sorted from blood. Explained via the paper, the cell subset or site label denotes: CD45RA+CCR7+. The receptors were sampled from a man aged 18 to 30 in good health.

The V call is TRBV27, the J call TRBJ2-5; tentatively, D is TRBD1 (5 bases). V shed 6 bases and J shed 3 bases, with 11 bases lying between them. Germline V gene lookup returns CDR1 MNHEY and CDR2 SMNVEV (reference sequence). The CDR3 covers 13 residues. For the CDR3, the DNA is TGTGCCAGCAGACCGGACATTGAAGAGACCCAGTACTTC. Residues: CASRPDIEETQYF.

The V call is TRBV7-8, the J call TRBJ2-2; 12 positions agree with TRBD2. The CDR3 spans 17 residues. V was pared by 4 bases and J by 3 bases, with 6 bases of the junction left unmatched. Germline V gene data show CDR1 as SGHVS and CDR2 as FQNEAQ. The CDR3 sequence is CASSSPTSGRDTGELFF. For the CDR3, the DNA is TGTGCCAGCAGCTCCCCGACTAGCGGGAGAGACACCGGGGAGCTGTTTTTT.

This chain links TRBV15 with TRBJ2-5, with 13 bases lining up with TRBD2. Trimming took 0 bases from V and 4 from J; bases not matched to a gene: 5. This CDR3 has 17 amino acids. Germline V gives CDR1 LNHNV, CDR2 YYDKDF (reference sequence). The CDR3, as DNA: TGTGCCACCAGCAGAGATCTTGGACTAGCGGGAGCAGAGACCCAGTACTTC. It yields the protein CATSRDLGLAGAETQYF.

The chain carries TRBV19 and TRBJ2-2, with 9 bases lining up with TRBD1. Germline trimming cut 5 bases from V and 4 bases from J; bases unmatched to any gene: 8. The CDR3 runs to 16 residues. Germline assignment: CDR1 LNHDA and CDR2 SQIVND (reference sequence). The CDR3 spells CASSSWTGESTGELFF. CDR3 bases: TGTGCCAGTAGTTCCTGGACAGGGGAGAGCACCGGGGAGCTGTTTTTT.

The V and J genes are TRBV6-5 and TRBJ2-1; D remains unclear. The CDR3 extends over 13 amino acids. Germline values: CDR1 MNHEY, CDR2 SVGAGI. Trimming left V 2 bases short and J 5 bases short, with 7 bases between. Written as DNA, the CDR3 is TGTGCCAGCAGTTACGGGCCCCACAATGAGCAGTTCTTC. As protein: CASSYGPHNEQFF.

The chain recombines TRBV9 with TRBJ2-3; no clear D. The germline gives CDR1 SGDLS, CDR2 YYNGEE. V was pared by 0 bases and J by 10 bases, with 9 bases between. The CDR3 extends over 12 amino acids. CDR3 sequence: CASSVADQPQYF. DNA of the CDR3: TGTGCCAGCAGCGTAGCAGATCAGCCGCAGTATTTT.

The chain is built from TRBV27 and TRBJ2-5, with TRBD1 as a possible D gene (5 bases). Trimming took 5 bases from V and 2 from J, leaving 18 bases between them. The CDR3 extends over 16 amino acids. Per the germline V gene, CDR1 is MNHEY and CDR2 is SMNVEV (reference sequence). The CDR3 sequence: CASSPSVGETQETQYF. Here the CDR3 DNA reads TGTGCCAGCAGTCCGTCGGTAGGGGAAACTCAAGAGACCCAGTACTTC.